The 32 T cell receptor beta chains listed next were all sequenced from one sample in a study of blood T cell repertoires in COVID-19. TCRdb keeps only in-frame clones here, not all; method: immunoSEQ multiplex PCR. The top ten hold 3.5% to 4% of the sample, which has around 340,000 clones, roughly nine tenths seen once. The sample was peripheral blood. The receptors here all came from an older woman with COVID-19, enrolled during active disease.

The V gene is TRBV9, the J gene TRBJ2-3; 11 bases fit TRBD1. This CDR3 contains 16 residues. In germline, CDR1 is SGDLS, CDR2 YYNGEE. The trim removed 4 bases at V and 2 bases at J, leaving 6 bases unmatched. Here the CDR3 reads CASSKGQGVITDTQYF. CDR3 nucleotide sequence: TGTGCCAGCAGCAAGGGACAGGGGGTAATCACAGATACGCAGTATTTT.

This clone showed up just once. The CDR3 protein is CASTPGGPNQPQHF. The CDR3 coding sequence is TGTGCCAGCACCCCTGGCGGCCCCAATCAGCCCCAGCATTTT. The rearrangement links TRBV28 to TRBJ1-5; D gene uncertain. The CDR3 has 14 amino acids. The germline V gene has CDR1 MDHEN and CDR2 SYDVKM. V lost 7 bases and J lost 3, with 13 bases in between.

This chain links TRBV11-2 with TRBJ1-2, with TRBD1 as a possible D gene (6 bases). The CDR3 is 16 residues long. From germline, CDR1 is SGHAT and CDR2 FQNNGV. Between the trimmed V and J ends, which lost 5 bases and 1 base, there was a span of 17 bases. In nucleotides, the CDR3 is TGTGCCAGCAGCCGCACCCGGGACACGGTTAACTATGGCTACACCTTC. Translating gives CASSRTRDTVNYGYTF.

This clone was seen only a few times. This chain links TRBV2 with TRBJ2-7; 12 bases line up with TRBD2. The junction had 3 bases not matched to a gene; V was cut back by 6 bases and J by 3 bases. There are 14 residues in the CDR3. CDR1 is SNHLY, CDR2 FYNNEI, per germline. The CDR3 spells CASRPTSGGYEQYF. The CDR3 nucleotides are TGTGCCAGCAGGCCGACTAGCGGGGGCTACGAGCAGTACTTC. The variable domain in full, completed from reference TRBV2 and TRBJ2-7, reads EPEVTQTPSHQVTQMGQEVILRCVPISNHLYFYWYRQILGQKVEFLVSFYNNEISEKSEIFDDQFSVERPDGSNFTLKIRSTKLEDSAMYFCASRPTSGGYEQYFGPGTRLTVT.

The chain couples TRBV19 to TRBJ2-6; 7 bases are a match to TRBD1. The ends lost 3 bases at V and 0 bases at J; junction bases unmatched: 8. The CDR3 contains 18 residues. Germline V gene lookup returns CDR1 LNHDA and CDR2 SQIVND (reference sequence). CDR3 DNA: TGTGCCAGTAGTATCAGACAGGGTTTTATCTCTGGGGCCAACGTCCTGACTTTC. It codes for CASSIRQGFISGANVLTF.

This clone was detected only a few times. This chain connects TRBV6-1 to TRBJ1-5; possibly TRBD1 for D (5 bases). V lost 2 bases to trimming and J lost 0 bases, with 11 bases between them. This CDR3 has 16 residues. Germline V gives CDR1 MNHNS, CDR2 SASEGT. The CDR3: CASSEPPGVSNQPQHF. The DNA of the CDR3 is TGTGCCAGCAGTGAACCTCCGGGGGTTAGCAATCAGCCCCAGCATTTT.

On this clone: The sample has other DNA sequences that encode this CDR3 too. The rearrangement links TRBV14 to TRBJ1-2, with a tentative D call TRBD1 (5 bases). Trimming took 3 bases from V and 9 from J, leaving 14 bases between them. The V gene's germline CDR1 is SGHDN and CDR2 FVKESK. The CDR3 runs 13 residues. CDR3: CASSQEVHRRYTF. The CDR3 bases are TGTGCCAGCAGCCAGGAAGTACACAGGCGCTACACCTTC. Together with reference TRBV14 and TRBJ1-2, the CDR3 gives the full variable domain: EAGVTQFPSHSVIEKGQTVTLRCDPISGHDNLYWYRRVMGKEIKFLLHFVKESKQDESGMPNNRFLAERTGGTYSTLKVQPAELEDSGVYFCASSQEVHRRYTFGSGTRLTVV.

The J gene is TRBJ2-1, the V gene TRBV7-3; D is perhaps TRBD2 (6 bases). CDR3 length equals 14 residues. Germline assignment: CDR1 SGHTA and CDR2 FQGTGA. The V and J ends lost 6 bases and 6 bases respectively, with 15 bases between them. CDR3 sequence (DNA): TGTGCCAGCAGATCAACCGGGACTTCCAATGAGCAGTTCTTC. It encodes CASRSTGTSNEQFF.

The chain couples TRBV11-3 to TRBJ1-2; 9 bases agree with TRBD1. The CDR3 covers 13 residues. CDR1 and CDR2 from the germline V gene are SGHNT and YENEEA. V trimming: 8 bases; J trimming: 3 bases; junction bases outside the gene matches: 4. The CDR3 DNA follows: TGTGCCAGCTGGGACAGGGTATACTATGGCTACACCTTC. Protein: CASWDRVYYGYTF.

The V and J genes are TRBV6-5 and TRBJ2-7; 12 bases line up with TRBD2. Germline lookup yields CDR1 MNHEY and CDR2 SVGAGI. Trimming removed 5 bases from V and 4 bases from J; junction bases left unmatched: 3. The CDR3 extends over 14 amino acids. CDR3 amino acids: CASSLAGGLYEQYF. The CDR3 nucleotides read TGTGCCAGCAGTCTAGCGGGGGGGCTGTACGAGCAGTACTTC.

The rearrangement uses TRBV19 and TRBJ1-6; possible D gene TRBD1, 5 bases. Trimming removed 7 bases at V and 7 bases at J, with 20 bases between. Germline assignment: CDR1 LNHDA and CDR2 SQIVND (reference sequence). The CDR3 loop spans 16 amino acids. Here the CDR3 DNA reads TGTGCCAGTAATGATGTGGGATACAGGACAAATTCACCCCTCCACTTT. Its protein product is CASNDVGYRTNSPLHF.

The chain employs TRBV7-8 and TRBJ2-7, with 11 nucleotides matching TRBD1. With 5 bases clipped from V and 3 bases from J, the junction kept 6 bases outside the gene matches. Germline V gene sequence: CDR1 SGHVS, CDR2 FQNEAQ. This CDR3 is built from 15 residues. The CDR3 DNA is TGTGCCAGCAGCGGTAGGGGGACAGGGGGCTACGAGCAGTACTTC. Translating it yields CASSGRGTGGYEQYF.

The CDR3 here is CASRPGQTYGYTF. Here the CDR3 DNA reads TGTGCCAGCAGGCCGGGACAGACCTATGGCTACACCTTC. The V call is TRBV6-5, the J call TRBJ1-2, with 7 bases that match TRBD1. The V segment lost 6 bases and the J segment 4 bases; nucleotides outside the gene matches: 5. The CDR3 length is 13 residues. Germline CDR1 is MNHEY and CDR2 is SVGAGI.

This clone was seen a single time. V and J are TRBV29-1 and TRBJ1-2; D may be TRBD1 (6 bases). V lost 2 bases to trimming and J lost 12 bases, with 40 bases between them. The CDR3 is made up of 20 amino acids. CDR1 SQVTM and CDR2 ANQGSEA come from the germline V gene. CDR3 in amino acids: CSVERPSRESRPGLIEGDTF. In DNA form, the CDR3 reads TGCAGCGTTGAACGTCCCAGCAGGGAATCGCGCCCGGGGTTAATTGAGGGGGACACCTTC.

This clone was detected a few times. V gene TRBV11-2 combines with J gene TRBJ2-7; D perhaps matches TRBD2 (5 bases). Trimming removed 1 base from V and 3 bases from J, with 10 bases in between. The CDR3 is made up of 14 amino acids. Germline-derived CDR1 and CDR2 are SGHAT and FQNNGV. The CDR3 bases are TGTGCCAGCAGCTTAGGAACCGGACTCTACGAGCAGTACTTC. Residues: CASSLGTGLYEQYF.

The V gene is TRBV7-9, the J gene TRBJ1-6; D perhaps matches TRBD1 (5 bases). Germline V gene lookup returns CDR1 SEHNR and CDR2 FQNEAQ (reference sequence). The CDR3 length is 15 residues. V lost 4 bases, J lost 3 bases, and 10 bases lay in between. As DNA, the CDR3 is TGTGCCAGCAGCTCAGGGTTGGTCTATAATTCACCCCTCCACTTT. Protein sequence: CASSSGLVYNSPLHF. The full variable domain, with the rest looked up from reference TRBV7-9 and TRBJ1-6, is DTGVSQNPRHKITKRGQNVTFRCDPISEHNRLYWYRQTLGQGPEFLTYFQNEAQLEKSRLLSDRFSAERPKGSFSTLEIQRTEQGDSAMYLCASSSGLVYNSPLHFGNGTRLTVT.

This clone is a singleton in its sample. The chain recombines TRBV4-2 with TRBJ1-5, with a weak D call TRBD1 (6 bases). Germline V gene sequence: CDR1 LGHNA, CDR2 YNFKEQ. Deletions cut 0 bases from V and 7 bases from J, with 16 bases between. The CDR3 covers 16 residues. This CDR3 reads CASSQDWAGEGQPQHF. CDR3 bases: TGTGCCAGCAGCCAAGATTGGGCAGGGGAGGGACAGCCCCAGCATTTT.

The chain has TRBV5-8 and TRBJ1-2, with 7 bases aligning to TRBD1. Trimming took 4 bases from V and 8 from J; bases not matched to a gene: 14. The CDR3 runs to 15 residues. Germline-derived CDR1 and CDR2 are SGHTS and YDEGEE. Here the CDR3 reads CASSPYKGAISGYTF. CDR3 in DNA: TGTGCCAGCAGCCCCTACAAGGGGGCCATCTCGGGCTACACCTTC.

The CDR3 loop is CATSEPGIGKPQHF. The CDR3, as DNA: TGTGCCACCAGTGAGCCAGGGATAGGTAAACCCCAGCATTTT. This chain connects TRBV24-1 to TRBJ1-5; tentatively, D is TRBD1 (5 bases). Germline loops: CDR1 KGHDR, CDR2 SFDVKD. Deletions cut 4 bases from V and 10 bases from J, with 16 bases between. This CDR3 comprises 14 residues.

The V call is TRBV2, the J call TRBJ1-2; D might be TRBD1 (5 bases). This CDR3 comprises 17 residues. Germline CDR1 is SNHLY and CDR2 is FYNNEI. V gave up 8 bases and J gave up 3 bases, with 25 bases separating them. The chain's CDR3 is CASSRGGSDKPDYGYTF. For the CDR3, the DNA is TGTGCCAGCTCACGGGGGGGGTCCGACAAACCTGACTATGGCTACACCTTC.

J is TRBJ2-7 and V is TRBV5-1, with D tentatively TRBD1 (6 bases). The CDR3 covers 14 residues. CDR1 and CDR2 from the germline V gene are SGHRS and YFSETQ. The V end was cut by 2 bases, the J end by 2 bases, with 11 bases between. CDR3 DNA sequence: TGCGCCAGCAGCTTCGAGACAGGACCCTACGAGCAGTACTTC. Amino acids: CASSFETGPYEQYF.

The V and J genes are TRBV5-1 and TRBJ2-1; TRBD2 agrees at 10 bases. Germline CDR1 SGHRS, CDR2 YFSETQ. This CDR3 region has 15 residues. V was pared by 5 bases and J by 4 bases, with 6 bases of the junction left unmatched. Here the CDR3 reads CASSSRTSGYNEQFF. CDR3 in DNA: TGCGCCAGCAGTTCTCGGACTAGCGGTTACAATGAGCAGTTCTTC.

The V gene is TRBV10-1, the J gene TRBJ1-1, with D possibly TRBD1 on 5 matching bases. CDR3 length: 14 amino acids. V lost 2 bases, J lost 1 base, and 8 bases lay in between. Germline CDR1 reads WNHNN; CDR2 reads SYGVQD (reference sequence). The CDR3 loop reads CASSERRGNTEAFF. CDR3 sequence (DNA): TGCGCCAGCAGTGAGAGAAGGGGGAACACTGAAGCTTTCTTT.

The chain joins TRBV7-9 to TRBJ2-7; no clear D gene. The CDR3 is 14 amino acids. V dropped 3 bases and J dropped 0 bases, with 9 bases sitting between them. Germline CDR1 SEHNR, CDR2 FQNEAQ (reference sequence). The CDR3 DNA reads as TGTGCCAGCAGCTTTCCGGGTTCCTCCTACGAGCAGTACTTC. The encoded protein is CASSFPGSSYEQYF.

The DNA of the CDR3 is TGTGCCAGCAGTGAGCCGATAGACAGCTCTGGAAACACCATATATTTT. It codes for CASSEPIDSSGNTIYF. The chain links TRBV6-1 to TRBJ1-3, with a tentative D call TRBD1 (5 bases). CDR1 is MNHNS and CDR2 is SASEGT in the germline V gene. V gave up 3 bases and J gave up 0 bases, with 12 bases separating them. The CDR3 extends over 16 amino acids.

This sequence joins TRBV5-1 and TRBJ1-3; 7 bases line up with TRBD1. Germline trimming cut 0 bases from V and 0 bases from J; bases unmatched to any gene: 6. The CDR3 has 17 amino acids. Germline CDR1 is SGHRS and CDR2 is YFSETQ. The CDR3 is CASSLGQGTLSGNTIYF. Written as DNA, the CDR3 is TGCGCCAGCAGCTTGGGACAGGGAACCCTCTCTGGAAACACCATATATTTT. Complete variable domain (other parts from reference TRBV5-1 and TRBJ1-3): KAGVTQTPRYLIKTRGQQVTLSCSPISGHRSVSWYQQTPGQGLQFLFEYFSETQRNKGNFPGRFSGRQFSNSRSEMNVSTLELGDSALYLCASSLGQGTLSGNTIYFGEGSWLTVV.

The J gene is TRBJ2-2, the V gene TRBV7-8; 7 bases match TRBD2. With 4 bases clipped from V and 0 bases from J, the junction kept 5 bases outside the gene matches. The CDR3 extends over 16 amino acids. CDR1 SGHVS and CDR2 FQNEAQ come from the germline V gene. The CDR3 spells CASSYRDYPNTGELFF. In DNA form, the CDR3 reads TGTGCCAGCAGCTACCGGGACTACCCGAACACCGGGGAGCTGTTTTTT.

The CDR3 sequence: CASSRLAVQETQYF. The CDR3 DNA sequence: TGTGCCAGCAGCCGGCTAGCGGTTCAAGAGACCCAGTACTTC. V is TRBV5-6 and J is TRBJ2-5, with 7 bases that match TRBD2. CDR3 length: 14 residues. The trim removed 4 bases at V and 2 bases at J, leaving 5 bases unmatched. Germline V gene data show CDR1 as SGHDT and CDR2 as YYEEEE.

V is TRBV11-3 and J is TRBJ1-2; D gene ambiguous. Germline-derived CDR1 and CDR2 are SGHNT and YENEEA. The CDR3 runs 15 residues. Trimming removed 3 bases at V and 0 bases at J, with 11 bases between. CDR3 DNA sequence: TGTGCCAGCAGCTTTGGGCAGATTACTAACTATGGCTACACCTTC. This encodes CASSFGQITNYGYTF.

The genes are TRBV7-9 and TRBJ2-5; weak D call: TRBD1 (5 bases). The CDR3 totals 16 residues. Trimming took off 0 bases at V and 2 bases at J, with 13 bases between the two ends. Germline values: CDR1 SEHNR, CDR2 FQNEAQ (reference sequence). The CDR3 loop reads CASSLAGLGPQETQYF. The CDR3 DNA sequence: TGTGCCAGCAGCTTAGCGGGGCTGGGGCCACAAGAGACCCAGTACTTC.

This chain joins TRBV6-5 and TRBJ1-1, with 9 positions matching TRBD1. This CDR3 region has 14 residues. Trimming cost V 5 bases and J 3 bases; bases outside gene matches: 4. Germline values: CDR1 MNHEY, CDR2 SVGAGI. In nucleotides, the CDR3 is TGTGCCAGCAGTCCGGGACAGGGTCACACTGAAGCTTTCTTT. Residues: CASSPGQGHTEAFF.

This clone was detected only once. The V and J genes are TRBV11-3 and TRBJ2-5, with TRBD2 matching over 7 bases. J was trimmed by 2 bases and V by 2 bases; bases with no gene match: 5. The CDR3 covers 15 residues. Germline V gene sequence: CDR1 SGHNT, CDR2 YENEEA. As DNA, the CDR3 is TGTGCCAGCAGCTTAAGAGGCGGGGGTCAAGAGACCCAGTACTTC. This encodes CASSLRGGGQETQYF. Complete variable domain (other parts from reference TRBV11-3 and TRBJ2-5): EAGVVQSPRYKIIEKKQPVAFWCNPISGHNTLYWYLQNLGQGPELLIRYENEEAVDDSQLPKDRFSAERLKGVDSTLKIQPAELGDSAVYLCASSLRGGGQETQYFGPGTRLLVL.